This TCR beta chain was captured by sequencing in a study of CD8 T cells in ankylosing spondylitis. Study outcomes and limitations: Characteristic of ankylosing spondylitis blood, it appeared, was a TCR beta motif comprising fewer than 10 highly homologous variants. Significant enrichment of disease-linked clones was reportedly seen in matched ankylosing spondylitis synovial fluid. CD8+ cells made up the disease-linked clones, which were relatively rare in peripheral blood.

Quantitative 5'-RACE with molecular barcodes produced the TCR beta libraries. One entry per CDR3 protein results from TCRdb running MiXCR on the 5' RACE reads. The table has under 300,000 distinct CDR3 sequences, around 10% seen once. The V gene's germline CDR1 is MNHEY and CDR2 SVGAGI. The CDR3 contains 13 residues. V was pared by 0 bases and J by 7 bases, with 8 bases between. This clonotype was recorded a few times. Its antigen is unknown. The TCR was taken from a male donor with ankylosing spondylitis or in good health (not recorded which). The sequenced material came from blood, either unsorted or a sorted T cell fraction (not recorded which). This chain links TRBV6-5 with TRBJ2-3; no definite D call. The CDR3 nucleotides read TGTGCCAGCAGTTACTCTTCCGTTAATACGCAGTATTTT. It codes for CASSYSSVNTQYF.